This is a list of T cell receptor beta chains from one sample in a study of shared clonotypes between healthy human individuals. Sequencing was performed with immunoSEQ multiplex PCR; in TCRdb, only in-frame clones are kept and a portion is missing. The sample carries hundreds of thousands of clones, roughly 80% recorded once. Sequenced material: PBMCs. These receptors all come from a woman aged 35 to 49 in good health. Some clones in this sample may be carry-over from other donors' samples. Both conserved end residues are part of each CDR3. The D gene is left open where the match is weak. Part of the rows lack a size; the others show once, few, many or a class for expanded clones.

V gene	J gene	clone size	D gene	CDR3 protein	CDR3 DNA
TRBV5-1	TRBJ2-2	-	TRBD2	CASSPGLAGVHTGELFF	TGCGCCAGCAGCCCGGGACTAGCGGGAGTGCACACCGGGGAGCTGTTTTTT
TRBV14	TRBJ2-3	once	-	CASSQDLADTQYF	TGTGCCAGCAGCCAAGATCTCGCAGATACGCAGTATTTT
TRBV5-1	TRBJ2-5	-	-	CASSPWGAGQETQYF	TGCGCCAGCAGCCCCTGGGGGGCGGGCCAAGAGACCCAGTACTTC
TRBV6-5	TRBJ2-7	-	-	CASSSGLTQYF	TGTGCCAGCAGTTCCGGACTAACACAGTACTTC
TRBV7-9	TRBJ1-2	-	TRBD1	CASSQTGVNYDYTF	TGTGCCAGCAGTCAGACAGGGGTTAACTATGACTACACCTTC
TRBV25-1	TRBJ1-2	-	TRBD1	CASSDPRTGLSSHTF	TGTGCCAGCAGTGACCCGAGGACAGGGCTTAGTAGCCACACCTTC
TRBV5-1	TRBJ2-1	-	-	CASSPGFTAGEQFF	TGCGCCAGCAGCCCCGGATTTACCGCGGGTGAGCAGTTCTTC
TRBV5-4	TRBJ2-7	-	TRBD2	CASSLGAGTSYEQYF	TGTGCCAGCAGCTTGGGAGCGGGAACCTCCTACGAGCAGTACTTC
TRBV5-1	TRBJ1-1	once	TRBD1	CASSLVYGTGALNTEAFF	TGCGCCAGCAGCTTGGTTTATGGGACAGGGGCTCTTAACACTGAAGCTTTCTTT
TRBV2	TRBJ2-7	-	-	CARRGTGGSYEQYF	TGTGCCAGGAGAGGGACGGGCGGCTCCTACGAGCAGTACTTC
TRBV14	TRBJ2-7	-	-	CASSPRVDGEQYF	TGTGCCAGCAGCCCCCGGGTCGATGGAGAGCAGTACTTC
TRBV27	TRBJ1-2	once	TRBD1	CASSSPTGGSYGYTF	TGTGCCAGCAGTTCCCCGACAGGGGGCTCCTATGGCTACACCTTC
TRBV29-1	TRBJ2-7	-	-	CSVGSGSSQYF	TGCAGCGTTGGGTCCGGGTCCTCCCAGTACTTC
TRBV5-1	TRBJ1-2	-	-	CASSSRGERSYGYTF	TGCGCCAGCAGCAGCAGGGGAGAGAGGAGCTATGGCTACACCTTC
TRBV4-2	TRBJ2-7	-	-	CASSQDGGSSYEQYF	TGTGCCAGCAGCCAAGATGGTGGGAGCTCCTACGAGCAGTACTTC
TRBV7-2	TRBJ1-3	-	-	CASSLSTGGFGNTIYF	TGTGCCAGCAGCTTATCGACGGGGGGCTTCGGAAACACCATATATTTT
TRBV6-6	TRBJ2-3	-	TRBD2	CASRSGLGGTDTQYF	TGTGCCAGCAGATCGGGACTAGGGGGCACAGATACGCAGTATTTT
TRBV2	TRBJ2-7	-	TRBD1	CASSPGQGAREQYF	TGTGCCAGCAGCCCCGGACAGGGGGCGCGGGAGCAGTACTTC
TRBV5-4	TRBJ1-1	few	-	CASSLFRRNTEAFF	TGTGCCAGCAGCTTATTTCGCAGGAACACTGAAGCTTTCTTT
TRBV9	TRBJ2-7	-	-	CASSVGGRAPYEQYF	TGTGCCAGCAGCGTAGGGGGCCGGGCCCCCTACGAGCAGTACTTC
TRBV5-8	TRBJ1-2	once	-	CASSLGFAGRYGYTF	TGTGCCAGCAGCTTGGGCTTCGCAGGGAGGTATGGCTACACCTTC
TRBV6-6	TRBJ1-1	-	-	CASSYFEHTEAFF	TGTGCCAGCAGTTACTTCGAACACACTGAAGCTTTCTTT
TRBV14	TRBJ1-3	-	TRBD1	CASSQIYGTASGNTIYF	TGTGCCAGCAGCCAGATATACGGGACAGCCTCTGGAAACACCATATATTTT
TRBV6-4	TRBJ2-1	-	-	CASSVEGGSCNEQFF	TGTGCCAGCAGTGTTGAGGGGGGGTCCTGCAATGAGCAGTTCTTC
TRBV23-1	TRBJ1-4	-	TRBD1	CASSQPVRGGTTNEKLFF	TGCGCCAGCAGTCAACCCGTCAGGGGGGGCACGACTAATGAAAAACTGTTTTTT
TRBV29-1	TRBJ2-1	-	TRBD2	CSVARGGSYNEQFF	TGCAGCGTCGCCCGCGGGGGCTCCTACAATGAGCAGTTCTTC
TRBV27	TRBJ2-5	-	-	CATMGLGAAGTQETQYF	TGTGCCACCATGGGGCTGGGGGCAGCGGGCACCCAAGAGACCCAGTACTTC
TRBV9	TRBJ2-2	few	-	CASSVVGGGPGELFF	TGTGCCAGCAGCGTAGTTGGGGGAGGTCCCGGGGAGCTGTTTTTT
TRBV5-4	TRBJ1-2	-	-	CASSSRAGLQDGYTF	TGTGCCAGCAGCTCCCGGGCGGGGCTGCAGGACGGCTACACCTTC
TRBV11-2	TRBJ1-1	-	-	CASSLTGDGATEAFF	TGTGCCAGCAGCTTAACGGGAGATGGAGCCACTGAAGCTTTCTTT
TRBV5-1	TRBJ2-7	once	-	CASSIRPQGGEQYF	TGCGCCAGCAGCATCCGCCCCCAAGGCGGCGAGCAGTACTTC